This T cell receptor beta chain emerged from a study of cytomegalovirus exposure and HLA in healthy donors. Overall study: Early on, a data release was issued that held 80 million or so unique TCRs from HLA-typed donors. Study results and limitations: It was confirmed in vitro that a few of the CMV-associated chains were specific for CMV antigens.

A note on this clone: The antigen is unknown.

CDR1 KGHSH and CDR2 LQKENI come from the germline V gene. V trimming: 1 base; J trimming: 6 bases; junction bases outside the gene matches: 2. The CDR3 runs 13 residues. The primer mix had 60 Vbeta and 13 Jbeta primers. Generated by immunoSEQ multiplex PCR, the TCRdb table keeps only in-frame clones and is missing some. This sample has some 250,000 clones, with more than 75% found just once. Sequenced sample: PBMCs. The rearrangement uses TRBV18 and TRBJ1-2, with 7 bases aligning to TRBD1. The clonotype was recovered from a woman aged 40 to 55 in good health and CMV-seropositive. This CDR3 is CASSPQGANGYTF. The CDR3 region has the DNA TGTGCCAGCTCACCACAGGGGGCCAATGGCTACACCTTC.